What follows are 23 T cell receptor beta chains derived from one specimen sequenced in a study of CD8 T cells in Susac syndrome (dated by TCRdb to the late 2010s). The library relied on the immunoSEQ multiplex PCR assay. RNA was extracted using the RNeasy kit, and about 0.5 to 1 ug of the RNA was reverse transcribed with random hexamers. TCRdb took the public reads, trimmed them with fastp at Q25, ran MiXCR for clone calling and kept in-frame beta chains. When rows share a CDR3 protein, they turn into one entry using the most common DNA and genes. Recorded for this sample are 95,000 to 150,000 distinct CDR3 sequences; 96% of them occurred a single time. Clones ranked in the top ten supply 0.11% to 0.15% of the sample. The sequencing sample was made of CD4+ T cells from PBMCs. The source of these receptors is a human donor with Susac syndrome.

The chain recombines TRBV29-1 with TRBJ2-1; 10 bases map to TRBD2. Unmatched junction bases numbered 1, after V lost 1 base and J lost 7 bases. The CDR3 loop spans 13 amino acids. Looked up from germline, CDR1 is SQVTM and CDR2 is ANQGSEA. In DNA form, the CDR3 reads TGCAGCGTTGAAGCTAGCGGGAGAAATGAGCAGTTCTTC. It specifies CSVEASGRNEQFF.

The sample holds one count of this clonotype. The chain employs TRBV29-1 and TRBJ1-3; no definite D call. V was clipped by 5 bases and J by 2 bases, with 10 bases between them. The germline CDR1 and CDR2 sequences are SQVTM and ANQGSEA. This CDR3 spans 13 amino acids. The CDR3 DNA is TGCAGCGTTTTGGTAGAACCTGGAAACACCATATATTTT. Protein sequence: CSVLVEPGNTIYF. The complete variable domain, with remaining parts taken from reference TRBV29-1 and TRBJ1-3, reads SAVISQKPSRDICQRGTSLTIQCQVDSQVTMMFWYRQQPGQSLTLIATANQGSEATYESGFVIDKFPISRPNLTFSTLTVSNMSPEDSSIYLCSVLVEPGNTIYFGEGSWLTVV.

This chain connects TRBV9 to TRBJ2-5, with a weak D call TRBD1 (5 bases). Trimming shortened V by 3 bases and J by 8 bases, and 17 bases separated the two germline ends. The CDR3 contains 14 residues. Germline CDR1 is SGDLS and CDR2 is YYNGEE. CDR3 DNA sequence: TGTGCCAGCAGCGGATCTCAGGGTAGGGTCACCCAGTACTTC. Amino acids: CASSGSQGRVTQYF.

The rearrangement joins TRBV6-6 to TRBJ2-2; TRBD1 matches 9 bases. Losses at the gene ends were 4 bases for V and 7 bases for J; bases not matched to a gene: 10. The CDR3 runs to 16 residues. CDR1 and CDR2 (germline): MNHNY, SVGAGI (reference sequence). As DNA, the CDR3 is TGTGCCAGCAGTTCCTCGACAGGGGGACGCATCGGGGAGCTGTTTTTT. Its protein product is CASSSSTGGRIGELFF.

The chain links TRBV3-1 to TRBJ2-2; 7 bases are shared with TRBD1. The germline V gene encodes CDR1 LGHDT and CDR2 YNNKEL (reference sequence). This CDR3 spans 15 amino acids. Germline trimming cut 3 bases from V and 3 bases from J; bases unmatched to any gene: 4. The chain's CDR3 is CASSQGDRDTGELFF. In DNA, the CDR3 is TGTGCCAGCAGCCAGGGGGACAGAGACACCGGGGAGCTGTTTTTT. The full variable domain, in which reference TRBV3-1 and TRBJ2-2 provide the parts outside the CDR3, is DTAVSQTPKYLVTQMGNDKSIKCEQNLGHDTMYWYKQDSKKFLKIMFSYNNKELIINETVPNRFSPKSPDKAHLNLHINSLELGDSAVYFCASSQGDRDTGELFFGEGSRLTVL.

The CDR3 coding sequence is TGTGCCAGCAGCCTGATAGGGGGAAGAACAGATACGCAGTATTTT. Translating gives CASSLIGGRTDTQYF. The chain combines TRBV7-8 with TRBJ2-3, with a tentative D call TRBD1 (6 bases). Trimming cost V 5 bases and J 3 bases, with 15 bases left between them. Germline V gene sequence: CDR1 SGHVS, CDR2 FQNEAQ. The CDR3 runs 15 residues.

The chain links TRBV6-6 to TRBJ1-5, with a weak D call TRBD1 (6 bases). The CDR3 is made up of 15 amino acids. The V gene lost 4 bases and the J gene lost 1 base, with 11 bases spanning the gap. CDR1 is MNHNY, CDR2 SVGAGI, per germline (reference sequence). This CDR3 is CASSSGDRSNQPQHF. CDR3 nucleotides: TGTGCCAGCAGTTCTGGAGACAGGAGCAATCAGCCCCAGCATTTT.

The gene calls are TRBV4-2 and TRBJ1-2; no definite D call. Trimming stripped 1 base from V and 7 bases from J, with 13 bases between. Germline loops: CDR1 LGHNA, CDR2 YNFKEQ. The CDR3 is 14 residues long. The CDR3 sequence is CASSQGNNRGGYTF. The CDR3 bases are TGTGCCAGCAGCCAAGGGAACAACCGTGGTGGCTACACCTTC.

The rearrangement joins TRBV20-1 to TRBJ1-1, with 9 bases lining up with TRBD1. From germline, CDR1 is DFQATT and CDR2 SNEGSKA (reference sequence). With V trimmed by 6 bases and J by 10 bases, 3 bases remained unmatched. This CDR3 is built from 10 residues. Written as DNA, the CDR3 is TGCAGTGCGAGGGACAGGGTAGCTTTCTTT. Translation gives CSARDRVAFF.

The chain is built from TRBV29-1 and TRBJ2-3; the D gene is possibly TRBD1 (6 bases). The germline V gene encodes CDR1 SQVTM and CDR2 ANQGSEA. The V and J ends lost 4 bases and 3 bases respectively, with 14 bases between them. The CDR3 spans 14 residues. The CDR3 coding sequence is TGCAGCGTTGCGCCGGGACAACGGACAGATACGCAGTATTTT. It codes for CSVAPGQRTDTQYF.

The sample holds one count of this clonotype. The chain combines TRBV25-1 with TRBJ2-5; TRBD2 is a possible D gene (6 bases). V shed 8 bases and J shed 0 bases, with 10 bases lying between them. From germline, CDR1 is MGHDK and CDR2 SYGVNS. CDR3 size: 13 residues. The CDR3 DNA sequence: TGTGCCAGCCAGGGAGGTCACCAAGAGACCCAGTACTTC. Its translation is CASQGGHQETQYF.

Written as DNA, the CDR3 is TGTGCCAGCAGTCCGCGACGGGGAAAGTACGAGCAGTACTTC. Translation: CASSPRRGKYEQYF. The genes are TRBV12-3 or TRBV12-4 and TRBJ2-7; the D gene is possibly TRBD2 (5 bases). This CDR3 region has 14 residues. V was trimmed by 5 bases and J by 4 bases, leaving 15 bases between them.

CDR3 in DNA: TGTGCCAGCACCCGGGACAGGGGAAGCAATCAGCCCCAGCATTTT. Its protein product is CASTRDRGSNQPQHF. J is TRBJ1-5 and V is TRBV7-2; the match to TRBD1 covers 10 bases. Germline V gene sequence: CDR1 SGHTA, CDR2 FQGNSA. V lost 7 bases and J lost 1; bases outside the gene matches: 4. The CDR3 has 15 residues.

This chain joins TRBV6-6 and TRBJ2-1; tentative D call: TRBD1 (6 bases). The V gene lost 7 bases and the J gene lost 0 bases, with 13 bases spanning the gap. Germline V gene sequence: CDR1 MNHNY, CDR2 SVGAGI (reference sequence). The CDR3 consists of 15 residues. As DNA, the CDR3 is TGTGCCAGCACCCCGACAGGCTACTCCTACAATGAGCAGTTCTTC. The encoded protein is CASTPTGYSYNEQFF.

This chain connects TRBV29-1 to TRBJ2-5, with TRBD1 matching 8 bases. Germline values: CDR1 SQVTM, CDR2 ANQGSEA. V gave up 7 bases and J gave up 7 bases; unmatched junction bases: 8. The CDR3 spans 12 residues. This CDR3 reads CSGRQGMGTQYF. In DNA, the CDR3 is TGCAGCGGCCGACAGGGGATGGGGACCCAGTACTTC.

The chain is built from TRBV14 and TRBJ2-1; weak D call: TRBD2 (7 bases). This CDR3 has 16 amino acids. V was pared by 5 bases and J by 5 bases, with 19 bases between. Per the germline V gene, CDR1 is SGHDN and CDR2 is FVKESK. CDR3 bases: TGTGCCAGCAGCTCCAGACGGGGGGCGGGAGACAATGAGCAGTTCTTC. Protein product: CASSSRRGAGDNEQFF. Using reference TRBV14 and TRBJ2-1 for the parts outside the CDR3, the full variable domain is EAGVTQFPSHSVIEKGQTVTLRCDPISGHDNLYWYRRVMGKEIKFLLHFVKESKQDESGMPNNRFLAERTGGTYSTLKVQPAELEDSGVYFCASSSRRGAGDNEQFFGPGTRLTVL.

The J gene is TRBJ1-1, the V gene TRBV11-1; D remains unclear. Germline V gene data show CDR1 as SGHAT and CDR2 as FQDESV (reference sequence). This CDR3 spans 13 amino acids. Trimming cost V 3 bases and J 4 bases, with 9 bases left between them. The CDR3 region has the DNA TGTGCCAGCAGCTTGGACCTGAGCACTGAAGCTTTCTTT. It codes for CASSLDLSTEAFF.

The chain links TRBV12-3 or TRBV12-4 to TRBJ1-3; D unresolved. This CDR3 spans 15 amino acids. Trimming removed 8 bases from V and 0 bases from J, with 14 bases in between. In DNA form, the CDR3 reads TGTGCCAGCCGAGGACGGAGTCTCTCTGGAAACACCATATATTTT. Translating gives CASRGRSLSGNTIYF.

The chain employs TRBV3-1 and TRBJ1-1; D is unclear. The CDR3 consists of 13 residues. CDR1 is LGHDT and CDR2 is YNNKEL in the germline V gene (reference sequence). Trimming removed 0 bases at V and 11 bases at J, with 13 bases between. The CDR3 nucleotides are TGTGCCAGCAGCCAAGACTTTGGGTTAATGGCTTTCTTT. It specifies CASSQDFGLMAFF.

This chain joins TRBV6-5 and TRBJ1-1, with D unclear. V dropped 10 bases and J dropped 3 bases, with 12 bases sitting between them. The CDR3 contains 12 residues. From germline, CDR1 is MNHEY and CDR2 SVGAGI. CDR3 coding DNA: TGTGCCATCGGCCGCGGGGACACTGAAGCTTTCTTT. This sequence encodes CAIGRGDTEAFF.

V is TRBV20-1 and J is TRBJ2-1, with D possibly being TRBD1 (6 bases). Germline V lookup: CDR1 DFQATT, CDR2 SNEGSKA (reference sequence). The CDR3 covers 16 residues. Trimming removed 5 bases at V and 2 bases at J, with 19 bases between. CDR3 protein: CSAAPNLGAAYNEQFF. The CDR3 DNA sequence: TGCAGTGCTGCCCCTAACCTGGGGGCGGCCTACAATGAGCAGTTCTTC.

The rearrangement uses TRBV29-1 and TRBJ2-1; 10 bases agree with TRBD1. Germline loops: CDR1 SQVTM, CDR2 ANQGSEA. The junction had 9 bases not matched to a gene; V was cut back by 6 bases and J by 13 bases. The CDR3 contains 12 residues. The CDR3 DNA follows: TGCAGCGTGGACAGGGGGGACAATGGACAGTTCTTC. Translated: CSVDRGDNGQFF.

The chain recombines TRBV6-5 with TRBJ2-1, with 9 bases that match TRBD2. The trim removed 4 bases at V and 7 bases at J, leaving 8 bases unmatched. The CDR3 has 15 residues. Looked up from germline, CDR1 is MNHEY and CDR2 is SVGAGI. The DNA for the CDR3 is TGTGCCAGCAGTTCCCCTAGCGGGGTAAGGAATGAGCAGTTCTTC. As protein: CASSSPSGVRNEQFF.